This T cell receptor beta chain is from a study of OX40 agonist ivuxolimab in advanced cancers. With autoimmune disease history or systemic immunosuppression, patients were excluded. Using immunoSEQ multiplex PCR, the repertoire was profiled, and TCRdb retains in-frame clones only, with some absent. This table holds almost 90,000 clones, approximately 87% found once. The count of this clone is one. Its antigen is currently unknown. Study-wide findings and caveats: Clonal expansion was among the lowest in partial responders at 0.1-3.0 mg/kg, especially CD8+. Some nonresponders likewise displayed low normalized T-cell clonal expansion. At 0.1 to 3.0 mg/kg, CD4+ and CD8+ blood T cells expanded clonally by week 6.

Sequenced material: CD4+ or CD8+ T cells sorted from blood, taken in a trial of the OX40 agonist ivuxolimab. This receptor was identified in an adult with an advanced solid tumor such as melanoma, head and neck, liver or kidney cancer.

In DNA, the CDR3 is TGTGCCAGCAGCTTAAGGCCCTTGGGACTAGAAGAGACCCAGTACTTC. It yields the protein CASSLRPLGLEETQYF. The chain has TRBV11-2 and TRBJ2-5, with 8 bases that match TRBD2. CDR1 and CDR2 from the germline V gene are SGHAT and FQNNGV. The CDR3 has 16 residues. The trim removed 2 bases at V and 3 bases at J, leaving 8 bases unmatched.